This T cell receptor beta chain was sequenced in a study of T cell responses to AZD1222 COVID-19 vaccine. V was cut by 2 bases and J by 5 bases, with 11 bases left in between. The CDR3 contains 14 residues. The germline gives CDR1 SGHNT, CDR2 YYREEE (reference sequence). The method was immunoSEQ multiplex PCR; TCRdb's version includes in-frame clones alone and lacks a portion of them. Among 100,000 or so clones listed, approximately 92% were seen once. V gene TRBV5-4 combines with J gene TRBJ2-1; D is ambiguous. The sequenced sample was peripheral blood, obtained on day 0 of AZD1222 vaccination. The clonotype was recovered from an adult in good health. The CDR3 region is CASSFRNIDNEQFF. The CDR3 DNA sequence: TGTGCCAGCAGCTTTAGGAACATCGACAATGAGCAGTTCTTC.